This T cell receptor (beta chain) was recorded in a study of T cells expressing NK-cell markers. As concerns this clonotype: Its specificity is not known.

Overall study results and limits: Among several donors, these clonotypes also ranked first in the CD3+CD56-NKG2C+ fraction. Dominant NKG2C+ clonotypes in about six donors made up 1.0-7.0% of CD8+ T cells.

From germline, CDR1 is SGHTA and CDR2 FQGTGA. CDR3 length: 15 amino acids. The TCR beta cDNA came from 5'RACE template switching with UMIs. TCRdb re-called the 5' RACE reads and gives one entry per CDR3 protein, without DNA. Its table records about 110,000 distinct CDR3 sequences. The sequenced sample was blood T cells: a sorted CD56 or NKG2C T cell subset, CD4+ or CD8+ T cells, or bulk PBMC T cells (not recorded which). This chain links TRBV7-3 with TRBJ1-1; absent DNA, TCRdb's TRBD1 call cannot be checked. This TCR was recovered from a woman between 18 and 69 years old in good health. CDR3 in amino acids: CASSETLGTNTEAFF.